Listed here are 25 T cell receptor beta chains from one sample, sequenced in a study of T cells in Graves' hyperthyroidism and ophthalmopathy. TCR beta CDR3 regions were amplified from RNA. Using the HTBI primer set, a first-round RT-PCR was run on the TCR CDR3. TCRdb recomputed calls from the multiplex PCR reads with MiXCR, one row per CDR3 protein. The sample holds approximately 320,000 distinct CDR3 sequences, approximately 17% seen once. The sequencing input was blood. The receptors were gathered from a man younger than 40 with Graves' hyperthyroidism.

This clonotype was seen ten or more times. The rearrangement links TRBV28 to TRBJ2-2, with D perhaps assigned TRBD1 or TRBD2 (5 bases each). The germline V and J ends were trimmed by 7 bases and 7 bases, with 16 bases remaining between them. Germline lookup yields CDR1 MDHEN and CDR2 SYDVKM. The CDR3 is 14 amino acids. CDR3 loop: CASKRPGRHGELFF. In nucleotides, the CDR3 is TGTGCCAGCAAAAGACCGGGACGTCACGGGGAGCTGTTTTTT.

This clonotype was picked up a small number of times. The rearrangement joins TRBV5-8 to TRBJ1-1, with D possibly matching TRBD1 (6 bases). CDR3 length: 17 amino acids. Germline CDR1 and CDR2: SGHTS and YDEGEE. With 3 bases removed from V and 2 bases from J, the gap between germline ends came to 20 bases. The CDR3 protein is CASSSRDTRGANTEAFF. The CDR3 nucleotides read TGTGCCAGCAGCTCCCGGGACACCAGAGGGGCCAACACTGAAGCTTTCTTT.

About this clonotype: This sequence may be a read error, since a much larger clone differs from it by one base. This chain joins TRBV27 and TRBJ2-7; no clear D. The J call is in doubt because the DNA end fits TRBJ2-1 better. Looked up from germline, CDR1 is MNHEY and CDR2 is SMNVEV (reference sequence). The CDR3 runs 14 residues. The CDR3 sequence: CASSFPGQEYEQFF. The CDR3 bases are TGTGCCAGCAGTTTCCCCGGGCAGGAATACGAGCAGTTCTTC.

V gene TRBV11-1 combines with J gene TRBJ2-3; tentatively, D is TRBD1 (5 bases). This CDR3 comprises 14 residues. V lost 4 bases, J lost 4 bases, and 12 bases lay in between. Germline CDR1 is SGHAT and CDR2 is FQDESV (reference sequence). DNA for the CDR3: TGTGCCAGCAGCTCCAGGGTTCGGGCAGATACGCAGTATTTT. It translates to CASSSRVRADTQYF.

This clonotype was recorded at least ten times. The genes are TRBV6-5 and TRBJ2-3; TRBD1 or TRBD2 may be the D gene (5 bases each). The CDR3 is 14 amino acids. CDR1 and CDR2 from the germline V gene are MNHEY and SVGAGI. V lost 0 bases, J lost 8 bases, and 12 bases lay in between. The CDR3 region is CASSYSGAPGTQYF. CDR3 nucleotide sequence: TGTGCCAGCAGTTACTCCGGGGCCCCCGGTACGCAGTATTTT.

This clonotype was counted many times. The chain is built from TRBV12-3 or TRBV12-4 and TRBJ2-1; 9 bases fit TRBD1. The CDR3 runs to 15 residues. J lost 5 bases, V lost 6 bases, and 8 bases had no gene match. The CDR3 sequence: CASSKGQGVDNEQFF. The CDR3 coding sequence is TGTGCCAGCAGCAAGGGACAGGGAGTGGACAATGAGCAGTTCTTC.

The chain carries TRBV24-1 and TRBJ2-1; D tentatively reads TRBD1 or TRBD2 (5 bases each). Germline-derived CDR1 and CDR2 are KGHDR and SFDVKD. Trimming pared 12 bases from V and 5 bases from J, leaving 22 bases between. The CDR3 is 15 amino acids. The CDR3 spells CAASSSRDGHNEQFF. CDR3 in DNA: TGTGCCGCCTCTAGCTCCCGGGACGGGCACAATGAGCAGTTCTTC.

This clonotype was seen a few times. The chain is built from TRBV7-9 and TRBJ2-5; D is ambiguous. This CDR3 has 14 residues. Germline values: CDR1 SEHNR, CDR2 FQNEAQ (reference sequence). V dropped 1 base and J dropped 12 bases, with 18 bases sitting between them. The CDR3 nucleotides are TGTGCCAGCAGCTTAGGCAGATCCCTATCCCGGAAGTACTTC. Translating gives CASSLGRSLSRKYF.

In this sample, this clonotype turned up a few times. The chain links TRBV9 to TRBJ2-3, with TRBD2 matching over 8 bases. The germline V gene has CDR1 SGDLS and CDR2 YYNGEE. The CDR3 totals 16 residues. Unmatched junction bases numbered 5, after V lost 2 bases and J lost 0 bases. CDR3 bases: TGTGCCAGCAGCGTTCCACTAGCGGAGAGCACAGATACGCAGTATTTT. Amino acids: CASSVPLAESTDTQYF.

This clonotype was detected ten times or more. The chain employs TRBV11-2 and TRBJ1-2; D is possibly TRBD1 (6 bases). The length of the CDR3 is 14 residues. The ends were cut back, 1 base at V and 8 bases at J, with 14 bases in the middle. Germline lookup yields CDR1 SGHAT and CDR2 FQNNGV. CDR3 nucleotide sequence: TGTGCCAGCAGCTTAGCCAGGGGCCACGGAGGCTACACCTTC. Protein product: CASSLARGHGGYTF. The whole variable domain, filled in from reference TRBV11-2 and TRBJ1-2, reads EAGVAQSPRYKIIEKRQSVAFWCNPISGHATLYWYQQILGQGPKLLIQFQNNGVVDDSQLPKDRFSAERLKGVDSTLKIQPAKLEDSAVYLCASSLARGHGGYTFGSGTRLTVV.

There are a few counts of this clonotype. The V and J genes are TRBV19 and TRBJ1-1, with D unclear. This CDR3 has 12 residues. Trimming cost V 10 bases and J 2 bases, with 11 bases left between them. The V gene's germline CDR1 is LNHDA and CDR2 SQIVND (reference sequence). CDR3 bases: TGTGCCACCCGGGAGTTTAACACTGAAGCTTTCTTT. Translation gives CATREFNTEAFF.

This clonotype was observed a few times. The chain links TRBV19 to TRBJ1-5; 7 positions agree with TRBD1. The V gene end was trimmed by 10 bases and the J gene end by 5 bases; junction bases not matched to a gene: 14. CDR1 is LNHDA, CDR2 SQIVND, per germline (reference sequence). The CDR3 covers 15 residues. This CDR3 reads CATGQPPWFDQPQHF. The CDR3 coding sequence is TGTGCCACGGGACAGCCTCCATGGTTTGATCAGCCCCAGCATTTT.

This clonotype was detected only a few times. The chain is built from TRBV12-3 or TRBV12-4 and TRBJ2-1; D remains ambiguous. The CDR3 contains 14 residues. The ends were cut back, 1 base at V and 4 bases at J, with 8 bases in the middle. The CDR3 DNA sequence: TGTGCCAGCAGTTTAGATGCACCTTACAATGAGCAGTTCTTC. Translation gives CASSLDAPYNEQFF.

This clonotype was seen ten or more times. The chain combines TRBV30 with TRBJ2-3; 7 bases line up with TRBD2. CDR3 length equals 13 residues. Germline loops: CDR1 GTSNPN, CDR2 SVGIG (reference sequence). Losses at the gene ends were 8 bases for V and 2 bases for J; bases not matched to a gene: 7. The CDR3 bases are TGTGCCCACCAGGGAGGGGACACAGATACGCAGTATTTT. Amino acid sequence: CAHQGGDTDTQYF.

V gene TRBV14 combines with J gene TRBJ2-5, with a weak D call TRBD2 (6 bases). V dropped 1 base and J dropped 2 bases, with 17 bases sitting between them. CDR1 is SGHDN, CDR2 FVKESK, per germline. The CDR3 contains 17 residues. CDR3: CASSQVPRTSLQETQYF. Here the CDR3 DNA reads TGTGCCAGCAGCCAAGTCCCCCGAACTAGCCTACAAGAGACCCAGTACTTC.

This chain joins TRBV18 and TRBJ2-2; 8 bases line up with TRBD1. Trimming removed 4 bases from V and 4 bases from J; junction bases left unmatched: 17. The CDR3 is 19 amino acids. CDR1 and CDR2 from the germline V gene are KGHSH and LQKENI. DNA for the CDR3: TGTGCCAGCTCACTCTTGCCAGGGACAGGAGCCGGTGGCACCGGGGAGCTGTTTTTT. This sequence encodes CASSLLPGTGAGGTGELFF.

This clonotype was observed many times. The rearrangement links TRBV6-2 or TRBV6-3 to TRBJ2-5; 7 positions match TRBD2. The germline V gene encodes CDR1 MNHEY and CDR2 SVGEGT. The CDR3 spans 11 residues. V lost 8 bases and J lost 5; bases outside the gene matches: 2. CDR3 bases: TGTGCCAGCGGAGCGGGGGAGACCCAGTACTTC. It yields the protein CASGAGETQYF.

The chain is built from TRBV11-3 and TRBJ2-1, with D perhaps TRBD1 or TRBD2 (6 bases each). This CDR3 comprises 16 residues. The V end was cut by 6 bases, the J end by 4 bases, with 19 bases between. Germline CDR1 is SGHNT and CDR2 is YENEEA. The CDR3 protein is CASRQVGGTRYNEQFF. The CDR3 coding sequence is TGTGCCAGCAGACAAGTGGGGGGCACCCGGTACAATGAGCAGTTCTTC. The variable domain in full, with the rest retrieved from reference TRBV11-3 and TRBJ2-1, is EAGVVQSPRYKIIEKKQPVAFWCNPISGHNTLYWYLQNLGQGPELLIRYENEEAVDDSQLPKDRFSAERLKGVDSTLKIQPAELGDSAVYLCASRQVGGTRYNEQFFGPGTRLTVL.

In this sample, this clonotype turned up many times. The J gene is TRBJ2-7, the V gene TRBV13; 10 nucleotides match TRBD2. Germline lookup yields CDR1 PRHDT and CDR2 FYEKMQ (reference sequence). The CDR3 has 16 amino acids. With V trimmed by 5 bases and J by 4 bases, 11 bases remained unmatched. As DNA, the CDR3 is TGTGCCAGCAGCCCCCCGGCTAGCGGGAGCGGGTACGAGCAGTACTTC. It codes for CASSPPASGSGYEQYF.

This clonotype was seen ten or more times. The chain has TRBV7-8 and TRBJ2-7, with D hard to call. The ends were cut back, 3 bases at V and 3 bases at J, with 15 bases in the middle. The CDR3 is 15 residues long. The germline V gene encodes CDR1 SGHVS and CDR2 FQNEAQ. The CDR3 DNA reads TGTGCCAGCAGCTTGGGGTCGCAGCTAGGCTACGAGCAGTACTTC. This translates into CASSLGSQLGYEQYF.

CDR3 in amino acids: CASSSSINNEQFF. CDR3 nucleotide sequence: TGTGCCAGCAGCTCATCTATTAACAATGAGCAGTTCTTC. The chain carries TRBV9 and TRBJ2-1, with unresolved D. Germline V gene data show CDR1 as SGDLS and CDR2 as YYNGEE. This CDR3 contains 13 residues. Between the trimmed V and J ends, which lost 4 bases and 5 bases, there was a span of 10 bases.

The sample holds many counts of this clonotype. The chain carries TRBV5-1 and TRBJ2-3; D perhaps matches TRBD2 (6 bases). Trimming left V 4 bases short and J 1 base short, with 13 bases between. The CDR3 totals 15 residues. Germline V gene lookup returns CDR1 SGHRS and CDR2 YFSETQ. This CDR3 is CASSKAGPRTDTQYF. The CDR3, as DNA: TGCGCCAGCAGCAAGGCGGGACCCCGCACAGATACGCAGTATTTT.

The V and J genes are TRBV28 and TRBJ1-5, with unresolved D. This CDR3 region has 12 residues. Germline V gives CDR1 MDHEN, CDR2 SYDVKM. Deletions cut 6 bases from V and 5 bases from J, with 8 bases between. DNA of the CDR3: TGTGCCAGCAGAGGATTGTATCAGCCCCAGCATTTT. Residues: CASRGLYQPQHF.

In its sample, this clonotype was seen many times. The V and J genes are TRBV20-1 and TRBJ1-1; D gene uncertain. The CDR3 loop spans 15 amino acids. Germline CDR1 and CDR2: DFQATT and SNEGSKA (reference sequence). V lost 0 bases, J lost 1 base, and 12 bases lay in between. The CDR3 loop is CSARDVARKNTEAFF. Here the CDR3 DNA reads TGCAGTGCTAGAGATGTGGCACGGAAGAACACTGAAGCTTTCTTT.

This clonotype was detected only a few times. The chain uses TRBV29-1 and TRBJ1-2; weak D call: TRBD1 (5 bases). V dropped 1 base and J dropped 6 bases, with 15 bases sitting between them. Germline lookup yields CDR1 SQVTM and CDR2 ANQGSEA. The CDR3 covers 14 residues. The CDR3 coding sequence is TGCAGCGTTGAAGGGACACTCGAGAGAGATGGCTACACCTTC. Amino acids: CSVEGTLERDGYTF.